This T cell receptor beta chain was identified in a study of blood T cells in healthy people across ages. Using a J-beta primer mix together with a sample-barcoded 5' primer, a second PCR was run for roughly 6 to 12 cycles. Every cDNA was tagged by a template-switch adaptor with 12 random nucleotides. MiXCR, applied by TCRdb to the 5' RACE reads, yields one record per CDR3 protein. This sample has 1.5 million to 2 million distinct CDR3 sequences, with roughly 43% found just once. The V gene end was trimmed by 8 bases and the J gene end by 2 bases; junction bases not matched to a gene: 11. The V gene's germline CDR1 is MDHEN and CDR2 SYDVKM. This CDR3 has 15 residues.

This chain uses TRBV28 with TRBJ2-7; TRBD2 aligns across 8 bases. Sequencing was done on a sample of blood. The receptor was derived from a human donor in good health. The CDR3 spells CASPPGQRGPYEQYF. The CDR3 DNA follows: TGTGCCAGCCCCCCAGGGCAGCGGGGGCCCTACGAGCAGTACTTC.